This passage covers 4 T cell receptor beta chains from one sample sequenced in a study of identical twins. TCRdb passed the 5' RACE reads through MiXCR, listing each CDR3 protein once. The sample contains 690,000 or so distinct CDR3 sequences, about 9.4% of which appear only once. A further study also used this sample, focusing on yellow fever vaccine responses in identical twins.

Sequenced material: PBMCs. These receptors were taken from a woman younger than 30 in good health.

This clonotype was counted many times. The chain employs TRBV28 and TRBJ2-5; D may correspond to TRBD1 or TRBD2 (5 bases each). The CDR3 runs to 16 residues. Germline values: CDR1 MDHEN, CDR2 SYDVKM. V dropped 8 bases and J dropped 4 bases, with 23 bases sitting between them. This chain's CDR3 is CASGKVGVGRGETQYF. CDR3 DNA sequence: TGTGCCAGCGGAAAAGTGGGGGTTGGTAGAGGAGAGACCCAGTACTTC.

The V call is TRBV5-4, the J call TRBJ2-3; maybe TRBD1 (7 bases). V was cut by 1 base and J by 2 bases, with 32 bases left in between. The CDR3 loop spans 22 amino acids. The germline V gene has CDR1 SGHNT and CDR2 YYREEE (reference sequence). DNA of the CDR3: TGTGCCAGCAGCTTGCATCGACTAGGGACAGACAAACCCGACAGCGACACAGATACGCAGTATTTT. Its protein is CASSLHRLGTDKPDSDTDTQYF.

The chain recombines TRBV3-1 with TRBJ2-5; possibly TRBD1 or TRBD2 for D (5 bases each). The CDR3 is 21 amino acids. Trimming removed 0 bases from V and 4 bases from J, with 30 bases in between. The V gene's germline CDR1 is LGHDT and CDR2 YNNKEL (reference sequence). DNA for the CDR3: TGTGCCAGCAGCCAAGATTCCGGCGTGGCTCCCGAGGGGAACATTGGAGAGACCCAGTACTTC. Its protein is CASSQDSGVAPEGNIGETQYF.

The chain joins TRBV7-3 to TRBJ1-2; weak D call: TRBD1 (5 bases). Germline CDR1 is SGHTA and CDR2 is FQGTGA. Trimming removed 5 bases from V and 6 bases from J, with 13 bases in between. This CDR3 has 13 amino acids. The CDR3 region has the DNA TGTGCCAGCAGCCCTACCTCGACAGATGGCTACACCTTC. This codes for CASSPTSTDGYTF.